A single sample gave rise to the 23 T cell receptor beta chains below, sequenced in a study of vaccination effects on CD4 cells after COVID-19. Sequencing was preceded by expansion of antigen-specific CD4+ T cells with viral peptide pools in the ViraFEST assay. The authors isolated CD4+ T cells after 10 days of culture. Vaccinees lacked prior SARS-CoV-2 infection and tested negative for nucleocapsid antibodies. The antigens these receptors bind are not known. Using immunoSEQ multiplex PCR, the repertoire was profiled, and TCRdb retains in-frame clones only, with some absent. Altogether 50,000 to 60,000 clones are present, more than 60% being singletons, with the ten largest covering about 18%. The input for sequencing was CD4+ T cells from PBMCs cultured with SARS-CoV-2 spike peptides, taken before COVID-19 vaccination. These receptors came from a human donor who received a COVID-19 vaccine.

This clone was counted a single time. The chain's CDR3 is CASSLIGTESSSYNSPLHF. CDR3 nucleotide sequence: TGTGCCAGCAGTCTAATCGGGACAGAGAGTAGCTCCTATAATTCACCCCTCCACTTT. The chain uses TRBV11-2 and TRBJ1-6; TRBD1 matches at 7 bases. There are 19 residues in the CDR3. CDR1 SGHAT and CDR2 FQNNGV come from the germline V gene. J gave up 0 bases and V 6 bases, and 14 bases lay outside the gene matches.

The chain uses TRBV2 and TRBJ1-1; D not certain. Trimming took off 6 bases at V and 5 bases at J, with 7 bases between the two ends. Per the germline V gene, CDR1 is SNHLY and CDR2 is FYNNEI. This CDR3 is built from 11 residues. DNA for the CDR3: TGTGCCAGCAGACTTTTGACTGAAGCTTTCTTT. It is translated as CASRLLTEAFF. The full variable domain, completed using reference TRBV2 and TRBJ1-1, is EPEVTQTPSHQVTQMGQEVILRCVPISNHLYFYWYRQILGQKVEFLVSFYNNEISEKSEIFDDQFSVERPDGSNFTLKIRSTKLEDSAMYFCASRLLTEAFFGQGTRLTVV.

This clone has a handful of counts. The rearrangement links TRBV11-2 to TRBJ2-1, with 13 bases lining up with TRBD2. V lost 5 bases, J lost 4 bases, and 5 bases stayed unmatched. There are 16 residues in the CDR3. Germline loops: CDR1 SGHAT, CDR2 FQNNGV. The CDR3 DNA follows: TGTGCCAGCAGCCCACTAGCGGGAGGGCCATACAATGAGCAGTTCTTC. Its protein product is CASSPLAGGPYNEQFF.

This clone has a handful of counts. This chain connects TRBV11-2 to TRBJ1-3; D remains ambiguous. The CDR3 spans 12 residues. The germline CDR1 and CDR2 sequences are SGHAT and FQNNGV. The V and J ends lost 2 bases and 4 bases respectively, with 3 bases between them. CDR3 in DNA: TGTGCCAGCAGCTTACAGGGAAACACCATATATTTT. Translating gives CASSLQGNTIYF.

The V call is TRBV5-1, the J call TRBJ2-5; TRBD2 might be the D (6 bases). The CDR3 contains 14 residues. The germline V and J ends were trimmed by 4 bases and 5 bases, with 15 bases remaining between them. Germline CDR1 and CDR2: SGHRS and YFSETQ. The CDR3 DNA is TGCGCCAGCAGCGGCGGGGCGCAGGCTGAGACCCAGTACTTC. Translation gives CASSGGAQAETQYF.

The rearrangement uses TRBV28 and TRBJ2-5; D might be TRBD2 (6 bases). V lost 5 bases, J lost 5 bases, and 9 bases lay in between. The CDR3 contains 12 residues. Germline lookup yields CDR1 MDHEN and CDR2 SYDVKM. CDR3 loop: CASSTGGETQYF. CDR3 bases: TGTGCCAGCAGTACAGGAGGGGAGACCCAGTACTTC.

The chain joins TRBV28 to TRBJ2-7, with 9 bases lining up with TRBD1. With V trimmed by 8 bases and J by 6 bases, 8 bases remained unmatched. CDR1 and CDR2 from the germline V gene are MDHEN and SYDVKM. The CDR3 extends over 13 amino acids. In nucleotides, the CDR3 is TGTGCCAGCTATAGACAGGGGGTTTTCGAGCAGTACTTC. Amino acid sequence: CASYRQGVFEQYF. The variable domain in full, completed from reference TRBV28 and TRBJ2-7, reads DVKVTQSSRYLVKRTGEKVFLECVQDMDHENMFWYRQDPGLGLRLIYFSYDVKMKEKGDIPEGYSVSREKKERFSLILESASTNQTSMYLCASYRQGVFEQYFGPGTRLTVT.

The rearrangement links TRBV24-1 to TRBJ1-2; maybe TRBD1 (6 bases). V was shortened by 6 bases and J by 6 bases, with 13 bases between the two germline ends. Germline values: CDR1 KGHDR, CDR2 SFDVKD. The CDR3 totals 13 residues. The CDR3 region is CATSPGESNGYTF. The CDR3 region has the DNA TGTGCCACCAGTCCAGGGGAATCGAATGGCTACACCTTC.

The rearrangement joins TRBV29-1 to TRBJ2-1; no clear D gene. The CDR3 loop spans 13 amino acids. V gave up 5 bases and J gave up 1 base, with 9 bases separating them. Germline assignment: CDR1 SQVTM and CDR2 ANQGSEA. CDR3 residues: CSVRVSSYNEQFF. CDR3 DNA: TGCAGCGTTCGGGTCTCGTCCTACAATGAGCAGTTCTTC.

The chain couples TRBV5-6 to TRBJ2-2; D call uncertain. CDR1 is SGHDT and CDR2 is YYEEEE in the germline V gene. Trimming shortened V by 0 bases and J by 6 bases, and 6 bases separated the two germline ends. This CDR3 has 13 amino acids. CDR3 residues: CASSLGAPGELFF. For the CDR3, the DNA is TGTGCCAGCAGCTTGGGAGCCCCCGGGGAGCTGTTTTTT.

This chain connects TRBV19 to TRBJ1-6; TRBD1 agrees at 8 bases. CDR1 and CDR2 from the germline V gene are LNHDA and SQIVND (reference sequence). The CDR3 has 17 amino acids. After removal of 7 bases from V and 7 bases from J, the junction contained 15 bases not matched to a gene. The CDR3 DNA is TGTGCCAGTAAATTGGTCTGGCAGGGGGCAGTGAATTCACCCCTCCACTTT. This sequence encodes CASKLVWQGAVNSPLHF.

The chain is built from TRBV4-3 and TRBJ1-5, with D unclear. CDR3 size: 13 residues. CDR1 and CDR2 from the germline V gene are LGHNA and YSLEER. Trimming pared 1 base from V and 4 bases from J, leaving 5 bases between. The CDR3: CASSQVRNQPQHF. The CDR3 region has the DNA TGCGCCAGCAGCCAAGTAAGGAATCAGCCCCAGCATTTT.

V usage is TRBV7-9 and J usage is TRBJ1-4; 8 positions agree with TRBD1. CDR1 and CDR2 (germline): SEHNR, FQNEAQ (reference sequence). The CDR3 extends over 15 amino acids. Germline trimming cut 1 base from V and 8 bases from J; bases unmatched to any gene: 6. CDR3 amino acids: CASSLDRGRNEKLFF. Here the CDR3 DNA reads TGTGCCAGCAGCTTAGACAGGGGGAGGAACGAAAAACTGTTTTTT.

This clone was counted once. The rearrangement links TRBV27 to TRBJ2-3; a possible D gene is TRBD1 (5 bases). Trimming removed 4 bases at V and 1 base at J, with 15 bases between. CDR1 MNHEY and CDR2 SMNVEV come from the germline V gene (reference sequence). The CDR3 has 16 residues. The CDR3 region has the DNA TGTGCCAGCAGTTCCACCAGGGTAGGACGCACAGATACGCAGTATTTT. Translating gives CASSSTRVGRTDTQYF.

V usage is TRBV7-9 and J usage is TRBJ2-7; TRBD1 is a possible D gene (6 bases). Germline lookup yields CDR1 SEHNR and CDR2 FQNEAQ (reference sequence). V gave up 2 bases and J gave up 6 bases, with 17 bases separating them. The CDR3 is 15 residues long. CDR3 sequence: CASSLSGHRASEQYF. For the CDR3, the DNA is TGTGCCAGCAGCTTATCGGGACATAGGGCCTCCGAGCAGTACTTC.

This chain joins TRBV27 and TRBJ2-7; D may be TRBD2 (6 bases). This CDR3 contains 17 residues. Germline CDR1 MNHEY, CDR2 SMNVEV (reference sequence). The V end was cut by 7 bases, the J end by 4 bases, with 26 bases between. The CDR3 DNA reads TGTGCCAGCACTTCCTTTGCGCCGGGACTGCCAGGGTACGAGCAGTACTTC. Encoded protein: CASTSFAPGLPGYEQYF.

The J gene is TRBJ1-1, the V gene TRBV6-5; D perhaps matches TRBD1 (5 bases). Trimming pared 6 bases from V and 3 bases from J, leaving 11 bases between. This CDR3 contains 13 residues. The germline V gene has CDR1 MNHEY and CDR2 SVGAGI. The CDR3 spells CASRGDLDTEAFF. DNA of the CDR3: TGTGCCAGCAGAGGGGATTTGGACACTGAAGCTTTCTTT.

The rearrangement uses TRBV18 and TRBJ1-5; perhaps TRBD1 as D (5 bases). Trimming left V 2 bases short and J 4 bases short, with 15 bases between. Germline V gene lookup returns CDR1 KGHSH and CDR2 LQKENI. This CDR3 contains 16 residues. The CDR3 sequence: CASSPSGPGMNQPQHF. For the CDR3, the DNA is TGTGCCAGCTCACCATCGGGGCCGGGAATGAATCAGCCCCAGCATTTT.

The CDR3 coding sequence is TGCGCCAGCAGCCCGTCTAACACAGATACGCAGTATTTT. It codes for CASSPSNTDTQYF. J is TRBJ2-3 and V is TRBV5-1; D not certain. The CDR3 has 13 amino acids. Germline V CDR1 and CDR2: SGHRS, YFSETQ. V dropped 4 bases and J dropped 2 bases, with 8 bases sitting between them. The whole variable domain, remainder taken from reference TRBV5-1 and TRBJ2-3, is KAGVTQTPRYLIKTRGQQVTLSCSPISGHRSVSWYQQTPGQGLQFLFEYFSETQRNKGNFPGRFSGRQFSNSRSEMNVSTLELGDSALYLCASSPSNTDTQYFGPGTRLTVL.

The chain employs TRBV5-1 and TRBJ2-5; 8 bases map to TRBD1. The CDR3 totals 16 residues. Germline lookup yields CDR1 SGHRS and CDR2 YFSETQ. J was trimmed by 5 bases and V by 0 bases; bases with no gene match: 9. The CDR3 here is CASSLDGTGPTETQYF. The DNA of the CDR3 is TGCGCCAGCAGCTTGGATGGGACAGGACCGACGGAGACCCAGTACTTC.

This clone turned up a few times. The V call is TRBV15, the J call TRBJ2-3, with 7 positions matching TRBD2. This CDR3 spans 16 amino acids. With 5 bases clipped from V and 2 bases from J, the junction kept 10 bases outside the gene matches. Germline lookup yields CDR1 LNHNV and CDR2 YYDKDF (reference sequence). For the CDR3, the DNA is TGTGCCACCAGCGAAAATACCGGGACTATCACAGATACGCAGTATTTT. It is translated as CATSENTGTITDTQYF.

CDR3 DNA sequence: TGTGCCAGGACTCCGGGACAAGATGACTATGGCTACACCTTC. Residues: CARTPGQDDYGYTF. The chain recombines TRBV2 with TRBJ1-2, with D tentatively TRBD1 (6 bases). V shed 9 bases and J shed 3 bases, with 17 bases lying between them. This CDR3 has 14 amino acids. In germline, CDR1 is SNHLY, CDR2 FYNNEI.

The V and J genes are TRBV5-6 and TRBJ1-1; TRBD1 is a possible D gene (6 bases). In germline, CDR1 is SGHDT, CDR2 YYEEEE. Trimming stripped 3 bases from V and 5 bases from J, with 20 bases between. This CDR3 spans 16 amino acids. CDR3 protein: CASSWREGRGITEAFF. CDR3 nucleotide sequence: TGTGCCAGCAGCTGGCGGGAGGGCAGGGGTATAACTGAAGCTTTCTTT.